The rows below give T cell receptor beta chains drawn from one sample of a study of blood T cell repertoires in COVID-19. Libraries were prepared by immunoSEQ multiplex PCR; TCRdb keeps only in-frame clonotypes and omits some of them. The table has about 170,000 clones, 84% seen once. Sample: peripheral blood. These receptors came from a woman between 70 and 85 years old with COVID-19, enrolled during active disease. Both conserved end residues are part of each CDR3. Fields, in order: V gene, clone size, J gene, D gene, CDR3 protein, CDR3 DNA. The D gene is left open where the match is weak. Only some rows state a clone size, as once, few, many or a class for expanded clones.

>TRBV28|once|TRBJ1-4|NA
CASSLSQDGRKLFF
TGTGCCAGCAGTTTAAGTCAGGATGGTAGGAAACTGTTTTTT
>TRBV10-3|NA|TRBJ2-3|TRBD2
CATVAGATGTSSTDTQYF
TGTGCCACTGTAGCGGGGGCCACGGGGACCTCTAGCACAGATACGCAGTATTTT
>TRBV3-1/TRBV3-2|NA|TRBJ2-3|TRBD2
CASSQDNLAGISPTDTQYF
TGTGCCAGCAGCCAAGATAACCTAGCGGGGATTAGCCCCACAGATACGCAGTATTTT
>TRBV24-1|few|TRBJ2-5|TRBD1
CATSDVGQGKETQYF
TGTGCCACCAGTGATGTGGGACAGGGGAAAGAGACCCAGTACTTC
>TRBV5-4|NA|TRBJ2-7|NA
CASSLRGNSYEQYF
TGTGCCAGCAGCTTGCGGGGGAACTCCTACGAGCAGTACTTC
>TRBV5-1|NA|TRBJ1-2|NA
CASSLSTGSNGYTF
TGCGCCAGCAGCTTGAGTACAGGGTCGAATGGCTACACCTTC
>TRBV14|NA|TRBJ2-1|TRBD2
CASSRTSGGSGEQFF
TGTGCCAGCAGCCGGACTAGCGGGGGATCTGGTGAGCAGTTCTTC
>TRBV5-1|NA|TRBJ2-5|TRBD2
CASSGLAGETQYF
TGCGCCAGCTCGGGACTAGCGGGGGAGACCCAGTACTTC
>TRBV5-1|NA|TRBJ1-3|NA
CASSLLPRGDTIYF
TGCGCCAGCAGCTTGCTTCCCAGGGGAGACACCATATATTTT
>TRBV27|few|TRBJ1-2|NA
CASRKTGVGGYTF
TGTGCCAGCAGGAAGACAGGAGTTGGCGGCTACACCTTC
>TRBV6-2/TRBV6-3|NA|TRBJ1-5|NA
CASSYQGHQPQHF
TGTGCCAGCAGTTATCAGGGTCATCAGCCCCAGCATTTT
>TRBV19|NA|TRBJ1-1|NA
CASLPRNRVYTEAFF
TGTGCCAGTCTCCCGCGCAACAGGGTATACACTGAAGCTTTCTTT
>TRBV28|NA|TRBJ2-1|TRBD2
CASTLGGSFDNEQFF
TGTGCCAGCACCCTGGGCGGGAGTTTCGACAATGAGCAGTTCTTC
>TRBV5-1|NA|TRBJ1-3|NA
CASSLTGVGNTIYF
TGCGCCAGCAGCTTGACAGGAGTTGGAAACACCATATATTTT
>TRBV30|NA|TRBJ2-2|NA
CAWRAVGANTGELFF
TGTGCCTGGAGAGCCGTGGGAGCGAACACCGGGGAGCTGTTTTTT
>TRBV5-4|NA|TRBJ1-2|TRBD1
CASSLEGARGYTF
TGTGCCAGCAGCTTGGAGGGGGCGCGAGGCTACACCTTC
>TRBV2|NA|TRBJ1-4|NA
CASSDLGPNEKLFF
TGTGCCAGCAGTGATCTGGGGCCTAATGAAAAACTGTTTTTT
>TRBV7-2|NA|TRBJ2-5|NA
CASIRTGFQETQYF
TGTGCCAGCATTCGCACGGGGTTCCAAGAGACCCAGTACTTC
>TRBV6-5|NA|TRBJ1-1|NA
CATLLGVNTEAFF
TGTGCCACCCTACTGGGAGTGAACACTGAAGCTTTCTTT
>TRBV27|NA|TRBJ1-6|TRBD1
CASGWGTGYSPLHF
TGTGCCAGCGGATGGGGGACAGGGTATTCACCCCTCCACTTT
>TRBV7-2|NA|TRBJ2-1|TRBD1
CASSLGTEYNEQFF
TGTGCCAGCAGCCTAGGGACAGAGTACAATGAGCAGTTCTTC
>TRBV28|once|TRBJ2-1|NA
CASSLQGNEQFF
TGTGCCAGCAGTTTGCAGGGAAATGAGCAGTTCTTC
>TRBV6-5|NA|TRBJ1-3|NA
CASSPDFSSGNTIYF
TGTGCCAGCAGCCCGGACTTCAGCTCTGGAAACACCATATATTTT
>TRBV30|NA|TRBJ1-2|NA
CAWSVNNGYGYTF
TGTGCCTGGAGTGTAAATAACGGCTATGGCTACACCTTC
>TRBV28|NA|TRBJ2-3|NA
CASTTPGDTQYF
TGTGCCAGCACAACCCCAGGGGATACGCAGTATTTT
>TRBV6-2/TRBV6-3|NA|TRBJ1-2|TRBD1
CASSSDRSRGYTF
TGTGCCAGCAGCTCGGACAGGTCAAGGGGCTACACCTTC
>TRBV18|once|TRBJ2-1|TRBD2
CASGPGRAEQFF
TGTGCCAGCGGTCCGGGGAGGGCTGAGCAGTTCTTC
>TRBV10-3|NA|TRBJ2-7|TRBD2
CAISASSGRGPYEQYF
TGTGCCATCAGTGCGTCCAGCGGGAGGGGGCCCTACGAGCAGTACTTC
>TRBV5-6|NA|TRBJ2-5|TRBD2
CASNVLAGAQETQYF
TGTGCCAGCAATGTTTTAGCGGGAGCACAAGAGACCCAGTACTTC
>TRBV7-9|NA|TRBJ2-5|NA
CASSFPGHGQETQYF
TGTGCCAGCAGCTTTCCTGGGCATGGCCAAGAGACCCAGTACTTC
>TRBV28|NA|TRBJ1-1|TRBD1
CASSSPKMTGGIGTEAFF
TGTGCCAGCAGTTCTCCGAAGATGACAGGGGGCATAGGCACTGAAGCTTTCTTT
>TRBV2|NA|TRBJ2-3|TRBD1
CASAGTGGKDTQYF
TGTGCCAGTGCCGGGACAGGGGGAAAAGATACGCAGTATTTT
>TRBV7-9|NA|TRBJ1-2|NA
CASSRAGWYGYTF
TGTGCCAGCAGCCGGGCGGGATGGTATGGCTACACCTTC
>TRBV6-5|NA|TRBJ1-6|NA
CASRPTPNSPLHF
TGTGCCAGCAGGCCAACACCTAATTCACCCCTCCACTTT
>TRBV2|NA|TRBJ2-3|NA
CASSEATASTDTQYF
TGTGCCAGCAGTGAAGCGACAGCTAGCACAGATACGCAGTATTTT
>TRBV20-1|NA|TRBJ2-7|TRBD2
CSASPLGRDTYEQYF
TGCAGTGCTAGTCCTCTAGGGAGGGATACCTACGAGCAGTACTTC
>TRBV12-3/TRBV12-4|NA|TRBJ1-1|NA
CASTTMGATEAFF
TGTGCCAGCACAACTATGGGTGCCACTGAAGCTTTCTTT
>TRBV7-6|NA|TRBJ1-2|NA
CASSLDWTHGYTF
TGTGCCAGCAGCTTAGACTGGACTCATGGCTACACCTTC
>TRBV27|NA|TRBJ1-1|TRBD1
CASSYGTGRAFF
TGTGCCAGCAGCTACGGGACAGGGAGGGCTTTCTTT
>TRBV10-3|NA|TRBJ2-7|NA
CAARGMSYEQYF
TGTGCCGCCCGGGGGATGTCCTACGAGCAGTACTTC
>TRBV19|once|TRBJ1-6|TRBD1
CASSLGDSNSPLHF
TGTGCCAGTAGTCTTGGGGACAGCAATTCACCCCTCCACTTT
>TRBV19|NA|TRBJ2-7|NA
CASSMQVTGSYEQYF
TGTGCCAGTAGTATGCAGGTAACAGGTTCCTACGAGCAGTACTTC
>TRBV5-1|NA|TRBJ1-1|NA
CASSLSQGYTEAFF
TGCGCCAGCAGCTTGTCCCAGGGGTACACTGAAGCTTTCTTT
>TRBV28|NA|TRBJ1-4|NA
CASTSGGEGREKLFF
TGTGCCAGCACCTCAGGAGGGGAAGGAAGAGAAAAACTGTTTTTT
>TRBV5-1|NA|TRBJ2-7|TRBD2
CASSLGTSGYYEQYF
TGCGCCAGCAGCTTGGGGACTAGCGGTTACTACGAGCAGTACTTC